The source of this TCR beta chain is a study of cytomegalovirus exposure and HLA in healthy donors. At the level of the study: Around 85 million unique TCRs from HLA-typed donors were held in an early data release. Study findings and constraints: The classifier reportedly diagnosed cytomegalovirus status with high specificity and sensitivity.

About this clone: What it recognizes is unknown.

The PCR employed 60 Vbeta primers together with 13 Jbeta primers. Libraries were prepared by immunoSEQ multiplex PCR; TCRdb keeps only in-frame clonotypes and omits some of them. This sample has 190,000 or so clones, with 82% found just once. CDR1 and CDR2 from the germline V gene are SNHLY and FYNNEI. The CDR3 covers 12 residues. Unmatched junction bases numbered 5, after V lost 8 bases and J lost 5 bases. Healthy bone marrow donors formed the donor group. Sequenced sample: PBMCs. The origin of this receptor is a woman between 50 and 59 years old in good health and CMV-seropositive. The V call is TRBV2, the J call TRBJ2-5, with 7 bases fitting TRBD2. The CDR3 DNA reads TGTGCCAGCCTGAGGGAGGGGGAGACCCAGTACTTC. Protein sequence: CASLREGETQYF.